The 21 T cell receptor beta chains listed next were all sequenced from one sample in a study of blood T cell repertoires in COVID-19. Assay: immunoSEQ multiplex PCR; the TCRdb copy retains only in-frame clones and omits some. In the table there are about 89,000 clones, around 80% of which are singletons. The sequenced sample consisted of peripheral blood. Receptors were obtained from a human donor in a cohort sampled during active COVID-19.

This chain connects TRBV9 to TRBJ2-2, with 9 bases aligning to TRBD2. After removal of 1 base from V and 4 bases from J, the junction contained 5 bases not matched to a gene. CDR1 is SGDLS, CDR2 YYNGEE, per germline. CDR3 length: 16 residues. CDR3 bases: TGTGCCAGCAGCGTAAGGCCAGCGGGGGGCACCGGGGAGCTGTTTTTT. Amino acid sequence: CASSVRPAGGTGELFF. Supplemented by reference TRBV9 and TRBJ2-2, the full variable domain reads DSGVTQTPKHLITATGQRVTLRCSPRSGDLSVYWYQQSLDQGLQFLIQYYNGEERAKGNILERFSAQQFPDLHSELNLSSLELGDSALYFCASSVRPAGGTGELFFGEGSRLTVL.

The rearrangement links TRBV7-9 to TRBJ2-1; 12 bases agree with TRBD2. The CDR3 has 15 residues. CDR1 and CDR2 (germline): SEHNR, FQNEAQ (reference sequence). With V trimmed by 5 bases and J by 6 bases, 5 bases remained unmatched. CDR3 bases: TGTGCCAGCAGCCTAATGACTAGCGGGAGCAATGAGCAGTTCTTC. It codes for CASSLMTSGSNEQFF.

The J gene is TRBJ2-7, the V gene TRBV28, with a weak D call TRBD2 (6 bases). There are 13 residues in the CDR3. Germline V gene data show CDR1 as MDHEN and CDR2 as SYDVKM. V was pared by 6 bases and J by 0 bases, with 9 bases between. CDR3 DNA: TGTGCCAGCAGGACCGGGAGCTCCTACGAGCAGTACTTC. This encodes CASRTGSSYEQYF.

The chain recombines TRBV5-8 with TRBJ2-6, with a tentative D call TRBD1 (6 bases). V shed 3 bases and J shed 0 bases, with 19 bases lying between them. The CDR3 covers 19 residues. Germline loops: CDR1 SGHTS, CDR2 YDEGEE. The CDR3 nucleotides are TGTGCCAGCAGCTCATGGGGGCTGAGTTGGGGCTCTGGGGCCAACGTCCTGACTTTC. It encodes CASSSWGLSWGSGANVLTF. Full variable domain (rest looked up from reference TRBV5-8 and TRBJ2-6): EAGVTQSPTHLIKTRGQQATLRCSPISGHTSVYWYQQALGLGLQFLLWYDEGEERNRGNFPPRFSGRQFPNYSSELNVNALELEDSALYLCASSSWGLSWGSGANVLTFGAGSRLTVL.

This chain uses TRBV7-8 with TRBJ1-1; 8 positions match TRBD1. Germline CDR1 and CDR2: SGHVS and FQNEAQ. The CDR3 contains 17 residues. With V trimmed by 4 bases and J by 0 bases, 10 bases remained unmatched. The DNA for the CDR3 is TGTGCCAGCAGCTCCCTGACAGGGGCGGAGATGAACACTGAAGCTTTCTTT. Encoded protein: CASSSLTGAEMNTEAFF.

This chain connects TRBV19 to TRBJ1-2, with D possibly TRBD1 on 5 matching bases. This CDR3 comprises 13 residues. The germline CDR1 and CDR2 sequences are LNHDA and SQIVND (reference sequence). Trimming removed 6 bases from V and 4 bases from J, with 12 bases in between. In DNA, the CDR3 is TGTGCCAGTAGGGGAGGGGTTACCTATGGCTACACCTTC. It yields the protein CASRGGVTYGYTF.

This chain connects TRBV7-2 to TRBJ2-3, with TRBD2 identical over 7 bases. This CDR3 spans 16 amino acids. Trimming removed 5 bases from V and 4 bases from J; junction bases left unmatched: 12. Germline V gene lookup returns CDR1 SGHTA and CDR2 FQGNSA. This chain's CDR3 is CASSPSASGVPDTQYF. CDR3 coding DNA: TGTGCCAGCAGCCCAAGTGCAAGCGGGGTACCAGATACGCAGTATTTT.

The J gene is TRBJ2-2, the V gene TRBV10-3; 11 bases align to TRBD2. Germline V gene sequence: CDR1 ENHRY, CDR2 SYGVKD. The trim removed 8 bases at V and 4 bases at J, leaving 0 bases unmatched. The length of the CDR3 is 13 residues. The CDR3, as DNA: TGTGCCATCGGACTAGCGGGCACCGGGGAGCTGTTTTTT. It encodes CAIGLAGTGELFF.

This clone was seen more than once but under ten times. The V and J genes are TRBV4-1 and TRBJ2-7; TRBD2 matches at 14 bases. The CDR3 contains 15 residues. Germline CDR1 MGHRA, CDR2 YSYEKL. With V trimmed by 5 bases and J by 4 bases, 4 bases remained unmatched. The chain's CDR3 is CASSIRLAGGYEQYF. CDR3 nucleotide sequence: TGCGCCAGCAGCATCCGACTAGCGGGAGGGTACGAGCAGTACTTC.

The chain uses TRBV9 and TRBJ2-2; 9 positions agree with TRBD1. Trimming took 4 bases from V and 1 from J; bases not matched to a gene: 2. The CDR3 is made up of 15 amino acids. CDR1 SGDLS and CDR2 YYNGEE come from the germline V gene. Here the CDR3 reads CASSTTGGNTGELFF. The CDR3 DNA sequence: TGTGCCAGCAGCACGACAGGGGGGAACACCGGGGAGCTGTTTTTT.

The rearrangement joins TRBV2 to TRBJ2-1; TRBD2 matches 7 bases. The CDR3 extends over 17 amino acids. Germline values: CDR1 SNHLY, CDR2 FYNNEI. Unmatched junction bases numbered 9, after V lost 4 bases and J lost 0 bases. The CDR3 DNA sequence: TGTGCCAGCAGTGTTAGTAGCGGGCTTAGCTCCTACAATGAGCAGTTCTTC. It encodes CASSVSSGLSSYNEQFF.

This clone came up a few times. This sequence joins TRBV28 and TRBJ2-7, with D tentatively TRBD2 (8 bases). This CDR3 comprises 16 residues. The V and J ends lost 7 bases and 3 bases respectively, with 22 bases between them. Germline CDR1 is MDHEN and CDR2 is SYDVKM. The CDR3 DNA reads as TGTGCCAGCACCCAAGGGGGCGGGAGGCCAATCTACGAGCAGTACTTC. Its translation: CASTQGGGRPIYEQYF.

Here the CDR3 DNA reads TGTGCCAGCTCACCAGAGGGCACAGATACGCAGTATTTT. It translates to CASSPEGTDTQYF. The chain recombines TRBV18 with TRBJ2-3; no reliable D call. V dropped 2 bases and J dropped 1 base, with 4 bases sitting between them. Germline CDR1 KGHSH, CDR2 LQKENI. The CDR3 is 13 residues long.

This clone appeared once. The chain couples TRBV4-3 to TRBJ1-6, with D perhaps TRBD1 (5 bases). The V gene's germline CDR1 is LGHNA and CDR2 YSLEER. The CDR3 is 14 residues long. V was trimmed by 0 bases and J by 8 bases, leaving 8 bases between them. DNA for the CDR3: TGCGCCAGCAGCCAAGATCGGGGGGATTCACCCCTCCACTTT. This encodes CASSQDRGDSPLHF.

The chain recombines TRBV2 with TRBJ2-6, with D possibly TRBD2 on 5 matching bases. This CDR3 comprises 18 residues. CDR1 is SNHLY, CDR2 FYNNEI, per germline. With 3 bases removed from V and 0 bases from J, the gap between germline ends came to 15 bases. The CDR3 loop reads CASSEYGIQSSGANVLTF. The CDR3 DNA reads TGTGCCAGCAGTGAGTACGGGATTCAAAGCTCTGGGGCCAACGTCCTGACTTTC.

CDR3 DNA sequence: TGTGCCAGCAGCCCTTTCACCGGGGAGCTGTTTTTT. This sequence encodes CASSPFTGELFF. The chain recombines TRBV11-2 with TRBJ2-2; D is unclear. The germline V and J ends were trimmed by 5 bases and 4 bases, with 5 bases remaining between them. Germline assignment: CDR1 SGHAT and CDR2 FQNNGV. The CDR3 sequence is 12 residues long.

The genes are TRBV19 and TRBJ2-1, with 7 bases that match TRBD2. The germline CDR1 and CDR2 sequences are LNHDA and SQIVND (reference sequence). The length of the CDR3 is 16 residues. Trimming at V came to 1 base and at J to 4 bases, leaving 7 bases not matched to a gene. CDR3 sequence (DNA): TGTGCCAGTAGTATAGTGGGGGGGTACCCATACAATGAGCAGTTCTTC. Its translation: CASSIVGGYPYNEQFF.

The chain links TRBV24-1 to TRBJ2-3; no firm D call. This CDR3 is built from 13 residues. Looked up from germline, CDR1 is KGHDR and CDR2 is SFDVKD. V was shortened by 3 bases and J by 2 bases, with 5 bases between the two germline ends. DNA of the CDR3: TGTGCCACCAGTGATCTTTTCACAGATACGCAGTATTTT. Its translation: CATSDLFTDTQYF.

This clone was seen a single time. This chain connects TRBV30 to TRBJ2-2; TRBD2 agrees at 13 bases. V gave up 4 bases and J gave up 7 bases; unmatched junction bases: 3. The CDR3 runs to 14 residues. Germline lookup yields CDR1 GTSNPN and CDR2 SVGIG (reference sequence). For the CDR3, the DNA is TGTGCCTGGAAAAGGACTAGCGGGAGCGGGGAGCTGTTTTTT. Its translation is CAWKRTSGSGELFF.

The CDR3 reads CASSSWTGGNEQFF. In DNA, the CDR3 is TGTGCCAGCAGTTCCTGGACAGGGGGCAATGAGCAGTTCTTC. The rearrangement joins TRBV7-2 to TRBJ2-1; 10 nucleotides line up with TRBD1. The length of the CDR3 is 14 residues. The trim removed 6 bases at V and 6 bases at J, leaving 5 bases unmatched. CDR1 and CDR2 (germline): SGHTA, FQGNSA.

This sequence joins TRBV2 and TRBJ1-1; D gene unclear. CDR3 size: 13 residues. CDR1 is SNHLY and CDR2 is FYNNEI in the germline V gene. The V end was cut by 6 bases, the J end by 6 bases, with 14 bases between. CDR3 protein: CASSPWGSAEAFF. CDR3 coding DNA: TGTGCCAGCAGCCCCTGGGGTAGCGCTGAAGCTTTCTTT.